This T cell receptor beta chain was sequenced in a study of T cell responses to AZD1222 COVID-19 vaccine. Assay used: immunoSEQ multiplex PCR; TCRdb lists only in-frame clones, some missing. The sample contains roughly 150,000 clones, about nine tenths of which appear only once. Trimming stripped 3 bases from V and 1 base from J, with 16 bases between. There are 16 residues in the CDR3. CDR1 is GTSNPN, CDR2 SVGIG, per germline (reference sequence). This clone was observed a few times. The V gene is TRBV30, the J gene TRBJ1-3; a weak D match, TRBD1 (5 bases). The sequence was obtained from an adult in good health. The sample was peripheral blood, taken on day 0 of AZD1222 vaccination. The CDR3 sequence: CAWSPWGISSGNTIYF. The CDR3 region has the DNA TGTGCCTGGAGCCCATGGGGGATCAGTTCTGGAAACACCATATATTTT.